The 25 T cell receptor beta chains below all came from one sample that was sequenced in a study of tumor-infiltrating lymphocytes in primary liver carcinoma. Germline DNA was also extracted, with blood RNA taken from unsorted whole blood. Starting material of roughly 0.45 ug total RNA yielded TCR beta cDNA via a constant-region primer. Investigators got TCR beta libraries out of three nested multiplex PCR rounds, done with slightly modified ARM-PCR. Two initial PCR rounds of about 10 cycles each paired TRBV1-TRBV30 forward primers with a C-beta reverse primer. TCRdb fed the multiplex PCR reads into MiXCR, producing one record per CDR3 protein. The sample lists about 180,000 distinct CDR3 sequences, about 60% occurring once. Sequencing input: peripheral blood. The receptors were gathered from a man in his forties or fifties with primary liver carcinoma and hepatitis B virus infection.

The CDR3 is CASNPGLAGVIKDEQFF. For the CDR3, the DNA is TGTGCCAGCAACCCGGGACTAGCGGGAGTTATTAAGGATGAGCAGTTCTTC. This chain joins TRBV6-5 and TRBJ2-1; 14 nucleotides agree with TRBD2. V was pared by 7 bases and J by 8 bases, with 13 bases of the junction left unmatched. This CDR3 region has 17 residues. Germline loops: CDR1 MNHEY, CDR2 SVGAGI.

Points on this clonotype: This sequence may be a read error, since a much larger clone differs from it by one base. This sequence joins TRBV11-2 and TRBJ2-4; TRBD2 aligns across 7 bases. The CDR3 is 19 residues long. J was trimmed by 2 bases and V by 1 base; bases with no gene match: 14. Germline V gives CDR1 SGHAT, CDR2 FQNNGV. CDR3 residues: CASSLAGLTGVVTKNIQYF. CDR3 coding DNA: TGTGCCAGCAGCTTAGCGGGACTAACGGGAGTTGTGACCAAAAACATTCAGTACTTC.

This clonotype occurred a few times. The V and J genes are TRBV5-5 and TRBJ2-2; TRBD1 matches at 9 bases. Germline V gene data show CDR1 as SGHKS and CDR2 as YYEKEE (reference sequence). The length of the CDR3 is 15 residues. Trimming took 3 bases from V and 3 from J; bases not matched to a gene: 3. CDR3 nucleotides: TGTGCCAGCAGCTCACAGGGGGCGGACACCGGGGAGCTGTTTTTT. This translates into CASSSQGADTGELFF.

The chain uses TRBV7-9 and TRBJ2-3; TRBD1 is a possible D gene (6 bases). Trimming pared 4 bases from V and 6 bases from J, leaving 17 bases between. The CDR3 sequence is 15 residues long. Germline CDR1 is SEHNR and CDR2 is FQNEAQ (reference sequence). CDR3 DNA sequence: TGTGCCAGCAGCTCGGATAGCTACCAGGGGGATACGCAGTATTTT. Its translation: CASSSDSYQGDTQYF.

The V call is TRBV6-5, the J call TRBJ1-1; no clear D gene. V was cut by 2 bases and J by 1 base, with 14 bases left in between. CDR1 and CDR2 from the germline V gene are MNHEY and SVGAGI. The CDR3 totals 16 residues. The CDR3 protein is CASSYRWAAENTEAFF. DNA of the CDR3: TGTGCCAGCAGTTACAGGTGGGCAGCAGAGAACACTGAAGCTTTCTTT.

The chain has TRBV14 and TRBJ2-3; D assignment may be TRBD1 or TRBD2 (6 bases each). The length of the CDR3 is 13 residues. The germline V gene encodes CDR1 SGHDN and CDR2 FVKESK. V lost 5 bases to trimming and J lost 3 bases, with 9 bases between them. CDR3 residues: CASSRGRTDTQYF. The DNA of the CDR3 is TGTGCCAGCAGCAGGGGGAGGACAGATACGCAGTATTTT.

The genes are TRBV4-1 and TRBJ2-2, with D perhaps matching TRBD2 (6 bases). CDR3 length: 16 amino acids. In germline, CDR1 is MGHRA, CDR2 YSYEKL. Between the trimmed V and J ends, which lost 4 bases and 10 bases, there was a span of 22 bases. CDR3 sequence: CASSRPGGRAHEELFF. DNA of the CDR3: TGCGCCAGCAGCCGACCCGGAGGGCGGGCCCACGAGGAGCTGTTTTTT.

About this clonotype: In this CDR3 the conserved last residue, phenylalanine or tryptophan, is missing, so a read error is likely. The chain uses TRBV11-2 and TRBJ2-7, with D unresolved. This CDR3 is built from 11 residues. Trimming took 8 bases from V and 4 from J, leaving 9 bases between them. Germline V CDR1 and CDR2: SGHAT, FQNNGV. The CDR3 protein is CASLMGYEQYL. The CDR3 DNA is TGTGCCAGCTTGATGGGTTACGAGCAGTACCTT.

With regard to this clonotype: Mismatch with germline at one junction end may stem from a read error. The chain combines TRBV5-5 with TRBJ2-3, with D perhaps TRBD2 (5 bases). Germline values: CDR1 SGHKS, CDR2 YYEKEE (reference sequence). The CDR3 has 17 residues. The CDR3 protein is CASSLAELVGSTDTQYF. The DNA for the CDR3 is TGTGCCAGTAGCTTGGCGGAACTAGTGGGAAGCACAGATACGCAGTATTTT.

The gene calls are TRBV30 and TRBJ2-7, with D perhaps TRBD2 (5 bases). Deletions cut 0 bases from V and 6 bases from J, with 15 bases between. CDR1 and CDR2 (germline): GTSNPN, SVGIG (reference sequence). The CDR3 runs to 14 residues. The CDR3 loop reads CAWSVSGRVPEQYF. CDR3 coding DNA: TGTGCCTGGAGTGTAAGTGGGAGAGTCCCCGAGCAGTACTTC.

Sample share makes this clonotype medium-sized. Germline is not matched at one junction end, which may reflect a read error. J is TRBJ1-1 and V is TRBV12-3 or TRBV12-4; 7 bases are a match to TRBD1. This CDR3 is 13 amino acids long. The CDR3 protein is CASSLAGGTEAFF. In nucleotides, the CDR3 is TGTGCCAGCAGCTTAGCAGGGGGGACTGAAGCTTTCTTT.

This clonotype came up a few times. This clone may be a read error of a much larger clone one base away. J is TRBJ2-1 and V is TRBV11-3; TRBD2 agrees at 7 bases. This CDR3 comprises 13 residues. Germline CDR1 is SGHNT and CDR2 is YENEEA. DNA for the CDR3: TGTGCCAGCAGCTTAGGGGACTACAGTGAGCAGTTCTTC. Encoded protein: CASSLGDYSEQFF.

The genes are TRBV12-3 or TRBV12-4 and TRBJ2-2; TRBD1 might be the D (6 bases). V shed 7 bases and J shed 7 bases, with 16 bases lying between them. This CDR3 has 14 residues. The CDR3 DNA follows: TGTGCCAGCAACTATCTAGGGGGTGACGGGGAGCTGTTTTTT. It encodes CASNYLGGDGELFF.

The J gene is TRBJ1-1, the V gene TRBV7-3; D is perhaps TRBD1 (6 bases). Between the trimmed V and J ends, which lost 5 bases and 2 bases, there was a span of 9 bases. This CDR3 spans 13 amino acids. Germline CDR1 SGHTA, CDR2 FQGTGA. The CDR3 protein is CASSEQGNTEAFF. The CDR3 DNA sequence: TGTGCCAGCAGCGAACAGGGCAACACTGAAGCTTTCTTT. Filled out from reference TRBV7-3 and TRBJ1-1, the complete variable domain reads GAGVSQTPSNKVTEKGKYVELRCDPISGHTALYWYRQSLGQGPEFLIYFQGTGAADDSGLPNDRFFAVRPEGSVSTLKIQRTERGDSAVYLCASSEQGNTEAFFGQGTRLTVV.

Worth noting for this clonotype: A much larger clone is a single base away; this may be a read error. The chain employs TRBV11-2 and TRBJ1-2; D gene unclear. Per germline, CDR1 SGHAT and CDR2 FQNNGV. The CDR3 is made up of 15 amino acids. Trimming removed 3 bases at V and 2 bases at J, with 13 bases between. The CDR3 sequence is CASSFWRSRNYGYTF. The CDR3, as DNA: TGTGCCAGCAGCTTTTGGAGAAGTAGGAACTATGGCTACACCTTC.

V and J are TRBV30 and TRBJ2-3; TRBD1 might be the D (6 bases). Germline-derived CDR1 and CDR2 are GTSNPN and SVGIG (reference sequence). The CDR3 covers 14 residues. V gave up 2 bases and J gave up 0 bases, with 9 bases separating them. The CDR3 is CAWSLGASTDTQYF. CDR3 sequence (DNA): TGTGCCTGGAGTTTGGGGGCAAGCACAGATACGCAGTATTTT. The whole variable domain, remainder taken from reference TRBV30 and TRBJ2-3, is SQTIHQWPATLVQPVGSPLSLECTVEGTSNPNLYWYRQAAGRGLQLLFYSVGIGQISSEVPQNLSASRPQDRQFILSSKKLLLSDSGFYLCAWSLGASTDTQYFGPGTRLTVL.

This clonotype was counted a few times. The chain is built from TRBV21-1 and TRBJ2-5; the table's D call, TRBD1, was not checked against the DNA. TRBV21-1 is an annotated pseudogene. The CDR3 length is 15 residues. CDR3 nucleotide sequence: TGTGCCAGCAGCAAATCAGGCCCCCGGACAGAGACCCAGTACTTC. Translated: CASSKSGPRTETQYF.

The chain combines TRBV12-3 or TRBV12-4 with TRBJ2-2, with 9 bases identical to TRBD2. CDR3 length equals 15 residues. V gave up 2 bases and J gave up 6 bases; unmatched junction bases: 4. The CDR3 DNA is TGTGCCAGCAGTTTAATGGCGGGAGGGCCCGGGGAGCTGTTTTTT. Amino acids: CASSLMAGGPGELFF.

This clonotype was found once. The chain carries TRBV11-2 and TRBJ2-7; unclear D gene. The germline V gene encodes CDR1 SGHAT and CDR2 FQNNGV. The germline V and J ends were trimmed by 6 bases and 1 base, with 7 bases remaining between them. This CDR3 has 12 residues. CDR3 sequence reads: CASRRGSYEQYF. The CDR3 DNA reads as TGTGCCAGCAGGAGAGGTTCCTACGAGCAGTACTTC.

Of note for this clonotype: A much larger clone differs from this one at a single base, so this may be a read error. DNA for the CDR3: TGTGCCACCAGCTTATCAATGTCCTACGAGCAGTACTTC. Amino acid sequence: CATSLSMSYEQYF. The chain employs TRBV11-2 and TRBJ2-7; no firm D call. The CDR3 length is 13 residues. Germline V gives CDR1 SGHAT, CDR2 FQNNGV.

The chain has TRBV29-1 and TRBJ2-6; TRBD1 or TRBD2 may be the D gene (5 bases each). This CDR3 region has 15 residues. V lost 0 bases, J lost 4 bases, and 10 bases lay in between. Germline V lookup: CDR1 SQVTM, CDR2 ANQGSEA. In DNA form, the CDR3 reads TGCAGCGTTGAAGAACGAGGGGTGGGGGCCAACGTCCTGACTTTC. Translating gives CSVEERGVGANVLTF.

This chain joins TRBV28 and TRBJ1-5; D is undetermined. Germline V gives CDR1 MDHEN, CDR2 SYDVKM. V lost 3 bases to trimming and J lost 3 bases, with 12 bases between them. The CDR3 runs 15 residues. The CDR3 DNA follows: TGTGCCAGCAGTTTCTACGGTGGGAACAATCAGCCCCAGCATTTT. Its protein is CASSFYGGNNQPQHF.

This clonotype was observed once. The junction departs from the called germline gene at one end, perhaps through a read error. The CDR3 coding sequence is TGTGCCAGCAGCTTAGGGCAGGGAAGAACGGAGACCCAATACTTC. Translating gives CASSLGQGRTETQYF. The chain employs TRBV7-8 and TRBJ2-5, with D possibly matching TRBD1 (5 bases). The CDR3 is made up of 15 amino acids. The germline gives CDR1 SGHVS, CDR2 FQNEAQ. The full variable domain, with the rest looked up from reference TRBV7-8 and TRBJ2-5, is GAGVSQSPRYKVAKRGQDVALRCDPISGHVSLFWYQQALGQGPEFLTYFQNEAQLDKSGLPSDRFFAERPEGSVSTLKIQRTQQEDSAVYLCASSLGQGRTETQYFGPGTRLLVL.

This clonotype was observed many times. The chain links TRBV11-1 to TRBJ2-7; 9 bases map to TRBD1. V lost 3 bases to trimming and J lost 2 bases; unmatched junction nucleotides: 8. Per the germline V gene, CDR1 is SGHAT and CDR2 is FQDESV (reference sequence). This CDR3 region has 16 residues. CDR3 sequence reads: CASSLGTGTFTYEQYF. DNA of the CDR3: TGTGCCAGCAGCTTGGGGACAGGGACCTTTACCTACGAGCAGTACTTC.

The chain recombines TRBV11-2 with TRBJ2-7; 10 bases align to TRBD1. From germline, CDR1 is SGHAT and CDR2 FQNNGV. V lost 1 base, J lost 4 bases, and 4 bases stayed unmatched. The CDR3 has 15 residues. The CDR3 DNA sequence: TGTGCCAGCAGCTTAGGGGACAGGGGCCTATACGAGCAGTACTTC. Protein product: CASSLGDRGLYEQYF.